This TCR beta chain was observed in a study of blood T cell repertoires in COVID-19. Overall study: The United States, Italy and Spain were the sources of the acute and convalescent COVID-19 samples.

How the authors handled the data: Estimated nucleated cell counts came from reference gene primer amplification. TCRdb's copy holds only in-frame clones and misses some; the assay was immunoSEQ multiplex PCR. The V and J calls and clone size come from that table; D and trimming were worked out from the DNA. The data contain over 300,000 clones, about 89% of them singletons. The sequence was obtained from a man aged 18 to 35 who had recovered from COVID-19. Sample: peripheral blood.

The CDR3 DNA is TGTGCCAGCAGCCAAGATGAGCAGGGCCCATCCTACGAGCAGTACTTC. It encodes CASSQDEQGPSYEQYF. The chain combines TRBV4-2 with TRBJ2-7; a possible D gene is TRBD1 (5 bases). Trimming shortened V by 0 bases and J by 1 base, and 13 bases separated the two germline ends. Germline V lookup: CDR1 LGHNA, CDR2 YNFKEQ. The CDR3 is 16 amino acids.